This T cell receptor (beta chain) is from a study of PD-1 blockade in classical Hodgkin lymphoma. Study summary: A 3 mg/kg intravenous dose of nivolumab was received by patients every 2 weeks.

This CDR3 is built from 12 residues. In germline, CDR1 is SEHNR, CDR2 FQNEAQ (reference sequence). Trimming removed 9 bases at V and 1 base at J, with 8 bases between. Each patient relapsed following autologous stem cell transplantation, and prior brentuximab vedotin exposure differed. Study results and limitations: There was a significant rise in CD4+ TCR diversity by C4D1, with no such rise for CD8+. Reported findings placed baseline TCR diversity lower in newly diagnosed patients (compared with healthy donors). Complete responders had baseline diversity similar to newly diagnosed patients.

This clone occurred once. The antigen is not known. Data came from immunoSEQ multiplex PCR; TCRdb stores just in-frame clones and leaves some out. The sample consists of around 19,000 clones, 80% to 90% of them appearing once. The source of this sequence is a human donor with classical Hodgkin lymphoma. The starting material was peripheral blood mononuclear cells (PBMCs), obtained before the second cycle of nivolumab. The rearrangement joins TRBV7-9 to TRBJ2-3, with a possible D match to TRBD1 (6 bases). The CDR3 DNA follows: TGTGCCAGACAGGGCGGCACAGATACGCAGTATTTT. It encodes CARQGGTDTQYF.